The clone carrying this T cell receptor (beta chain) appeared once. Its matching antigen is unknown. One end of the junction varies from germline; a read error may be responsible. The entry originates in a study of shared clonotypes between healthy human individuals. Notes on the study in general: Estimated clonotype richness was generally higher in naive than memory subsets.

CCR7-negative CD45RA+ TemRA cells were pooled with CD45RO+ cells for CD8 memory. TCRdb's copy holds only in-frame clones and misses some; the assay was immunoSEQ multiplex PCR. The sample records some 700,000 clones, roughly 87% being singletons. Per the germline V gene, CDR1 is SEHNR and CDR2 is FQNEAQ (reference sequence). This CDR3 has 14 residues. The chain is built from TRBV7-9 and TRBJ2-7; no clear D. The sequence derives from a man aged 18 to 29 in good health. Some clones in this sample may be carry-over from other donors' samples. Sequencing was carried out using memory CD8+ T cells from PBMCs. Subset described: CD45RO+ cells pooled with CCR7-negative TemRA cells. CDR3 region: CASSLSLGSYEQCF. CDR3 coding DNA: TGTGCCAGCAGCTTAAGTCTGGGGTCCTACGAGCAGTGCTTC. Full variable domain (missing parts from reference TRBV7-9 and TRBJ2-7): DTGVSQNPRHKITKRGQNVTFRCDPISEHNRLYWYRQTLGQGPEFLTYFQNEAQLEKSRLLSDRFSAERPKGSFSTLEIQRTEQGDSAMYLCASSLSLGSYEQCFGPGTRLTVT.